The present entry profiles one T cell receptor (beta chain) with its context. The junction shows a germline mismatch at one end, possibly a read error. CDR3 size: 15 residues. The germline V gene encodes CDR1 SEHNR and CDR2 FQNEAQ (reference sequence). This sample was taken from a study of T cell changes during pregnancy in multiple sclerosis. The protocol was immunoSEQ multiplex PCR, while the TCRdb copy is restricted to in-frame clones and leaves out a portion. The sample consists of some 97,000 clones, almost 95% of them appearing once. The sequenced sample was peripheral blood, obtained before pregnancy. V gene TRBV7-9 combines with J gene TRBJ1-5; 10 bases line up with TRBD1. This receptor was obtained from a female donor with multiple sclerosis, enrolled in a pregnancy study. CDR3 protein: CASSGLTGGKQPQHF. The CDR3 nucleotides read TGTGCCAGCAGCGGCCTGACAGGGGGCAAGCAGCCCCAGCATTTT.